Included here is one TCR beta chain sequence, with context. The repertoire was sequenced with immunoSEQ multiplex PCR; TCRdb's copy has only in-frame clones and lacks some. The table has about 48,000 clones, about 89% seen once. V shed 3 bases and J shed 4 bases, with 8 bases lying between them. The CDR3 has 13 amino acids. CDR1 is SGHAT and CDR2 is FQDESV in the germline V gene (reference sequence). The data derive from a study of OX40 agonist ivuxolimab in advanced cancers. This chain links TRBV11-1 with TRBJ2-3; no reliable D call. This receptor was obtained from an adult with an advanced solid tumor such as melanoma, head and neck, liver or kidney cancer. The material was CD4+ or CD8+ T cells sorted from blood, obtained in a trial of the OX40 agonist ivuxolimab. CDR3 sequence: CASSFIYADTQYF. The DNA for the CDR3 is TGTGCCAGCAGCTTTATTTACGCAGATACGCAGTATTTT.